What follows are 27 T cell receptor beta chains derived from one specimen sequenced in a study of T cell changes during pregnancy in multiple sclerosis. The protocol was immunoSEQ multiplex PCR, while the TCRdb copy is restricted to in-frame clones and leaves out a portion. The sample holds tens of thousands of clones, approximately 90% seen once. Sequencing used CD4+ T cells from peripheral blood mononuclear cells, obtained in the second trimester of pregnancy. The source is a female donor in good health, enrolled as a control in a pregnancy study.

The chain has TRBV6-6 and TRBJ1-2; D unclear. V shed 0 bases and J shed 8 bases, with 16 bases lying between them. The CDR3 sequence is 15 residues long. CDR1 is MNHNY and CDR2 is SVGAGI in the germline V gene (reference sequence). The CDR3 here is CASSYSSSRSRGYTF. The CDR3 DNA follows: TGTGCCAGCAGTTACTCGTCTTCTAGAAGTAGGGGCTACACCTTC.

V gene TRBV7-2 combines with J gene TRBJ1-5; no firm D call. Per the germline V gene, CDR1 is SGHTA and CDR2 is FQGNSA. The V gene lost 6 bases and the J gene lost 0 bases, with 15 bases spanning the gap. The CDR3 length is 16 residues. The CDR3 nucleotides read TGTGCCAGCAGTCCGGGAGCCCGGGATAGCAATCAGCCCCAGCATTTT. This sequence encodes CASSPGARDSNQPQHF.

J is TRBJ1-1 and V is TRBV2, with D possibly being TRBD1 (6 bases). V lost 5 bases and J 3 bases, leaving 10 bases between the germline ends. CDR3 size: 13 residues. Germline lookup yields CDR1 SNHLY and CDR2 FYNNEI. CDR3 DNA sequence: TGTGCCAGCAGTCACAGGGTGGACACTGAAGCTTTCTTT. Translation gives CASSHRVDTEAFF.

The rearrangement joins TRBV27 to TRBJ2-6, with 9 nucleotides matching TRBD1. Looked up from germline, CDR1 is MNHEY and CDR2 is SMNVEV (reference sequence). The V segment lost 7 bases and the J segment 2 bases; nucleotides outside the gene matches: 9. There are 17 residues in the CDR3. CDR3 bases: TGTGCCAGCAACCCGGGACAGGGACTCCCTGGGGCCAACGTCCTGACTTTC. It is translated as CASNPGQGLPGANVLTF. Complete variable domain (other parts from reference TRBV27 and TRBJ2-6): EAQVTQNPRYLITVTGKKLTVTCSQNMNHEYMSWYRQDPGLGLRQIYYSMNVEVTDKGDVPEGYKVSRKEKRNFPLILESPSPNQTSLYFCASNPGQGLPGANVLTFGAGSRLTVL.

The chain joins TRBV7-2 to TRBJ1-2; D gene unclear. V gave up 4 bases and J gave up 7 bases, with 16 bases separating them. The CDR3 has 14 amino acids. Germline CDR1 SGHTA, CDR2 FQGNSA. CDR3 loop: CASSSLWRVGGYTF. CDR3 nucleotides: TGTGCCAGCAGCTCCCTTTGGCGGGTGGGTGGCTACACCTTC.

The chain carries TRBV15 and TRBJ2-5; D gene ambiguous. TRBJ2-7 matches the DNA end more closely, so the J call is doubtful. The CDR3 has 14 amino acids. Germline V gene sequence: CDR1 LNHNV, CDR2 YYDKDF (reference sequence). CDR3 sequence (DNA): TGTGCCACCAGCAGAGAATATACGGGTTACGAGCAGTACTTC. Its protein product is CATSREYTGYEQYF.

The V call is TRBV6-1, the J call TRBJ1-2; TRBD1 matches at 8 bases. Germline V gives CDR1 MNHNS, CDR2 SASEGT. This CDR3 contains 15 residues. V lost 1 base and J lost 2; bases outside the gene matches: 3. CDR3 DNA sequence: TGTGCCAGCAGTGAAGTGAGACAGGGGAACTATGGCTACACCTTC. Its translation is CASSEVRQGNYGYTF.

This chain joins TRBV6-4 and TRBJ2-3; TRBD2 agrees at 14 bases. This CDR3 comprises 14 residues. Germline CDR1 and CDR2: MRHNA and SNTAGT. V shed 6 bases and J 8 bases; nucleotides not matched to a gene: 4. DNA of the CDR3: TGTGCCAGCAGGACTAGCGGGGGGGCCAGTACGCAGTATTTT. It is translated as CASRTSGGASTQYF.

This chain connects TRBV5-6 to TRBJ1-2, with D maybe TRBD1 (5 bases). The germline gives CDR1 SGHDT, CDR2 YYEEEE. The CDR3 length is 13 residues. Trimming stripped 4 bases from V and 1 base from J, with 8 bases between. As DNA, the CDR3 is TGTGCCAGCAGCCCCGACAGTAACTATGGCTACACCTTC. Amino acid sequence: CASSPDSNYGYTF.

The gene calls are TRBV19 and TRBJ1-5; 7 nucleotides align to TRBD1. With 8 bases clipped from V and 1 base from J, the junction kept 8 bases outside the gene matches. The CDR3 has 15 amino acids. The germline V gene encodes CDR1 LNHDA and CDR2 SQIVND (reference sequence). CDR3 loop: CASGYRGQSNQPQHF. The CDR3 nucleotides read TGTGCCAGTGGCTATCGGGGACAGAGCAATCAGCCCCAGCATTTT. Based on the CDR3 plus reference TRBV19 and TRBJ1-5, the full variable domain is DGGITQSPKYLFRKEGQNVTLSCEQNLNHDAMYWYRQDPGQGLRLIYYSQIVNDFQKGDIAEGYSVSREKKESFPLTVTSAQKNPTAFYLCASGYRGQSNQPQHFGDGTRLSIL.

The gene calls are TRBV6-1 and TRBJ2-1, with D perhaps matching TRBD2 (5 bases). Germline V gene data show CDR1 as MNHNS and CDR2 as SASEGT. V was trimmed by 2 bases and J by 4 bases, leaving 9 bases between them. This CDR3 spans 14 amino acids. The chain's CDR3 is CASSETRGYNEQFF. The CDR3, as DNA: TGTGCCAGCAGTGAAACTCGGGGTTACAATGAGCAGTTCTTC.

The rearrangement joins TRBV6-5 to TRBJ2-7, with 9 bases fitting TRBD2. Germline V gene sequence: CDR1 MNHEY, CDR2 SVGAGI. This CDR3 has 14 residues. J was trimmed by 2 bases and V by 5 bases; bases with no gene match: 4. CDR3 nucleotides: TGTGCCAGCAGTCGAGCGGGGGGAACCTACGAGCAGTACTTC. Amino acid sequence: CASSRAGGTYEQYF.

The rearrangement joins TRBV5-1 to TRBJ1-1, with a weak D call TRBD1 (6 bases). Germline V gene sequence: CDR1 SGHRS, CDR2 YFSETQ. Trimming removed 4 bases at V and 5 bases at J, with 21 bases between. The CDR3 is 16 amino acids. CDR3 protein: CASSHGQQILKTEAFF. CDR3 coding DNA: TGCGCCAGCAGCCACGGACAGCAAATTTTAAAGACTGAAGCTTTCTTT.

The CDR3 protein is CASSLDNSPLHF. CDR3 DNA: TGCGCCAGCAGCCTAGATAATTCACCCCTCCACTTT. The chain uses TRBV4-1 and TRBJ1-6; no reliable D call. The CDR3 totals 12 residues. Trimming removed 4 bases from V and 5 bases from J, with 3 bases in between. Germline V gene sequence: CDR1 MGHRA, CDR2 YSYEKL.

The chain combines TRBV7-9 with TRBJ2-1, with 10 bases fitting TRBD2. Germline V lookup: CDR1 SEHNR, CDR2 FQNEAQ (reference sequence). This CDR3 comprises 14 residues. V was clipped by 6 bases and J by 7 bases; unmatched bases: 6. CDR3 amino acids: CASRRAGGVNEQFF. Here the CDR3 DNA reads TGTGCCAGCAGAAGAGCGGGGGGGGTTAATGAGCAGTTCTTC.

The rearrangement joins TRBV5-4 to TRBJ1-2; 8 bases align to TRBD1. The CDR3 has 14 amino acids. Germline V gene data show CDR1 as SGHNT and CDR2 as YYREEE (reference sequence). Losses at the gene ends were 4 bases for V and 8 bases for J; bases not matched to a gene: 10. The CDR3 region is CASSETGGGWGYTF. CDR3 DNA sequence: TGTGCCAGCAGCGAAACAGGGGGAGGATGGGGCTACACCTTC.

This rearrangement joins TRBV6-5 to TRBJ1-6; 8 bases fit TRBD1. This CDR3 is 14 amino acids long. J lost 7 bases, V lost 5 bases, and 4 bases had no gene match. The germline V gene encodes CDR1 MNHEY and CDR2 SVGAGI. The CDR3 DNA reads as TGTGCCAGCAGTCGGACAGGGCGGAATTCACCCCTCCACTTT. Amino acids: CASSRTGRNSPLHF.

V usage is TRBV7-9 and J usage is TRBJ1-1; perhaps TRBD1 as D (5 bases). The CDR3 runs to 15 residues. V dropped 3 bases and J dropped 0 bases, with 11 bases sitting between them. The germline V gene encodes CDR1 SEHNR and CDR2 FQNEAQ (reference sequence). This CDR3 reads CASSFFQGVNTEAFF. CDR3 bases: TGTGCCAGCAGCTTTTTTCAGGGTGTGAACACTGAAGCTTTCTTT. Looking up the rest from reference TRBV7-9 and TRBJ1-1 gives the full variable domain: DTGVSQNPRHKITKRGQNVTFRCDPISEHNRLYWYRQTLGQGPEFLTYFQNEAQLEKSRLLSDRFSAERPKGSFSTLEIQRTEQGDSAMYLCASSFFQGVNTEAFFGQGTRLTVV.

The CDR3 coding sequence is TGTGCCACCAGCAGAGCAGGGTTCACCGGGGAGCTGTTTTTT. This encodes CATSRAGFTGELFF. This chain links TRBV15 with TRBJ2-2; tentative D call: TRBD1 (5 bases). Germline assignment: CDR1 LNHNV and CDR2 YYDKDF (reference sequence). CDR3 length: 14 amino acids. V lost 1 base to trimming and J lost 4 bases, with 7 bases between them.

The rearrangement joins TRBV19 to TRBJ1-1, with 9 positions matching TRBD1. The CDR3 length is 16 residues. V was clipped by 3 bases and J by 1 base; unmatched bases: 6. CDR1 is LNHDA, CDR2 SQIVND, per germline (reference sequence). CDR3 DNA sequence: TGTGCCAGTAGTATTAAGTGGACAGGGGCGAACACTGAAGCTTTCTTT. It translates to CASSIKWTGANTEAFF.

This clone was found once. This rearrangement joins TRBV5-1 to TRBJ2-1; 7 nucleotides align to TRBD2. This CDR3 contains 15 residues. The germline CDR1 and CDR2 sequences are SGHRS and YFSETQ. V was clipped by 1 base and J by 8 bases; unmatched bases: 9. The CDR3 here is CASSLIAGVWDEQFF. In DNA, the CDR3 is TGCGCCAGCAGCTTGATTGCGGGGGTCTGGGATGAGCAGTTCTTC.

The chain joins TRBV30 to TRBJ1-2; no firm D call. CDR1 GTSNPN and CDR2 SVGIG come from the germline V gene (reference sequence). V dropped 2 bases and J dropped 7 bases, with 11 bases sitting between them. The length of the CDR3 is 12 residues. The CDR3 protein is CAWSSTVGGYTF. The CDR3 DNA is TGTGCCTGGAGTTCTACAGTGGGTGGCTACACCTTC.

The chain carries TRBV2 and TRBJ1-1, with 8 bases lining up with TRBD1. The CDR3 spans 14 residues. V was pared by 4 bases and J by 1 base, with 2 bases of the junction left unmatched. Germline V CDR1 and CDR2: SNHLY, FYNNEI. CDR3 coding DNA: TGTGCCAGCAGTGCCCAGGGGGCGAACACTGAAGCTTTCTTT. This translates into CASSAQGANTEAFF. Looking up the rest from reference TRBV2 and TRBJ1-1 gives the full variable domain: EPEVTQTPSHQVTQMGQEVILRCVPISNHLYFYWYRQILGQKVEFLVSFYNNEISEKSEIFDDQFSVERPDGSNFTLKIRSTKLEDSAMYFCASSAQGANTEAFFGQGTRLTVV.

V and J are TRBV4-3 and TRBJ2-3, with a weak D call TRBD2 (5 bases). Germline V gives CDR1 LGHNA, CDR2 YSLEER. The CDR3 has 15 residues. Trimming removed 3 bases at V and 5 bases at J, with 15 bases between. The CDR3 sequence: CASSHSPRGQDTQYF. The CDR3 DNA is TGCGCCAGCAGCCATTCTCCCCGGGGTCAAGATACGCAGTATTTT.

This clone was seen once. The chain joins TRBV7-2 to TRBJ1-1, with a possible D match to TRBD1 (5 bases). The germline V gene has CDR1 SGHTA and CDR2 FQGNSA. Trimming pared 2 bases from V and 4 bases from J, leaving 11 bases between. The CDR3 has 14 residues. As DNA, the CDR3 is TGTGCCAGCAGCTTACAGAGGGGAGGCACTGAAGCTTTCTTT. Its protein is CASSLQRGGTEAFF.

This clone was recorded once. V and J are TRBV11-2 and TRBJ2-1; possibly TRBD1 for D (5 bases). This CDR3 region has 14 residues. Trimming pared 6 bases from V and 7 bases from J, leaving 16 bases between. Germline CDR1 and CDR2: SGHAT and FQNNGV. CDR3 in amino acids: CASSPRAQHNEQFF. The DNA for the CDR3 is TGTGCCAGCAGTCCCAGGGCACAACATAATGAGCAGTTCTTC.

In its sample, this clone was seen a few times. This chain uses TRBV18 with TRBJ1-2, with 9 bases aligning to TRBD1. Germline loops: CDR1 KGHSH, CDR2 LQKENI. The CDR3 is 12 residues long. V lost 7 bases and J lost 7; bases outside the gene matches: 4. CDR3 amino acids: CASLGQGSGYTF. The DNA for the CDR3 is TGTGCCAGCTTGGGACAGGGCTCTGGCTACACCTTC.